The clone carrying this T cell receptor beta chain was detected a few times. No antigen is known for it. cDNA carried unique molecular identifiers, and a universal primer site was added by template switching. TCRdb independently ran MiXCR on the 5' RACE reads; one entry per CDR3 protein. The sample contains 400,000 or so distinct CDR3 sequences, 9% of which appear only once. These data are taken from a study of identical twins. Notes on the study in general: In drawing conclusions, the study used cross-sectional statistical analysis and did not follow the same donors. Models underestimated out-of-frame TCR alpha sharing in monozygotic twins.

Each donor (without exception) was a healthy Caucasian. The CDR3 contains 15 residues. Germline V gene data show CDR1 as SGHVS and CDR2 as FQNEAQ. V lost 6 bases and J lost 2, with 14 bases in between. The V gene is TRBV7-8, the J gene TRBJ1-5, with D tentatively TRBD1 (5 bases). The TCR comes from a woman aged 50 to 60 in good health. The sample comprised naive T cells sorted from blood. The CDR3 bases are TGTGCCAGCAGTGGCCCAAGGGGTGGCAATCAGCCCCAGCATTTT. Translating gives CASSGPRGGNQPQHF.